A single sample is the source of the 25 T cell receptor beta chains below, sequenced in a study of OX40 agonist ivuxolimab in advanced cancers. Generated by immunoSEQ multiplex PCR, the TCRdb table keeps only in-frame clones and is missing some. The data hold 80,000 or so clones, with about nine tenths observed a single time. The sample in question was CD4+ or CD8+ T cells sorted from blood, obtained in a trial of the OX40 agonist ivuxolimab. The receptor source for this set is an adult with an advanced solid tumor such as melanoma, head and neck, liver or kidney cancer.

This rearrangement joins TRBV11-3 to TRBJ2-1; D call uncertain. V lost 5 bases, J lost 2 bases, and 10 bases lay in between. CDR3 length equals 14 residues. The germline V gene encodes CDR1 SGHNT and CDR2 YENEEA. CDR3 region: CASSPGPAYNEQFF. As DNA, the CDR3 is TGTGCCAGCAGCCCCGGGCCCGCCTACAATGAGCAGTTCTTC.

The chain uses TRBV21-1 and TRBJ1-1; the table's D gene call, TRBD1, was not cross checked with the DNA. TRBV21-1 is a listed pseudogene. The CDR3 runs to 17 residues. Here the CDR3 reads CASRDPGGPRNGTEAFF. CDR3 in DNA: TGTGCCAGCCGGGACCCAGGGGGACCGAGGAACGGCACTGAAGCTTTCTTT.

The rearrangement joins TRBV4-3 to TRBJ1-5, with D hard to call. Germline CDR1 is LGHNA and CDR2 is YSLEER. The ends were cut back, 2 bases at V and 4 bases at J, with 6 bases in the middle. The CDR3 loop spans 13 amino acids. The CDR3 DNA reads TGCGCCAGCAGCCAACCTGGAAATCAGCCCCAGCATTTT. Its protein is CASSQPGNQPQHF.

The CDR3 DNA sequence: TGCGCCAGCAGCTCCAACAGGGGCCTTAGAGACTACACCTTC. This encodes CASSSNRGLRDYTF. The gene calls are TRBV5-1 and TRBJ1-2, with TRBD1 matching over 7 bases. CDR1 is SGHRS and CDR2 is YFSETQ in the germline V gene. Unmatched junction bases numbered 12, after V lost 3 bases and J lost 10 bases. There are 14 residues in the CDR3.

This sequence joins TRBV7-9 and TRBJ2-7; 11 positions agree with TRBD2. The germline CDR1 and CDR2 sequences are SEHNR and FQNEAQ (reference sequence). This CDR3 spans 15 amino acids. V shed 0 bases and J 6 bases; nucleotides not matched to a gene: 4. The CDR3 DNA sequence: TGTGCCAGCAGCTTAGCCGGGACTAGCGGAGGCGAGCAGTACTTC. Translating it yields CASSLAGTSGGEQYF.

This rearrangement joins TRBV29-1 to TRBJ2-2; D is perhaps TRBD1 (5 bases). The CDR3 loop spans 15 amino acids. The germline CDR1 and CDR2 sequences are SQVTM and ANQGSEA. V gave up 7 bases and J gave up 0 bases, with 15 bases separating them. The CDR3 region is CSATGRVPNTGELFF. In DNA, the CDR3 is TGCAGCGCCACTGGCAGGGTCCCGAACACCGGGGAGCTGTTTTTT.

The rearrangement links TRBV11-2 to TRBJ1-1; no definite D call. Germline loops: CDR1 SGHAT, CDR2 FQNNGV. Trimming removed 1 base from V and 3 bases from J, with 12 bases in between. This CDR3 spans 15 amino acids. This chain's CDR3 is CASSLAVWQYTEAFF. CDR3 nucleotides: TGTGCCAGCAGCTTAGCGGTTTGGCAGTACACTGAAGCTTTCTTT.

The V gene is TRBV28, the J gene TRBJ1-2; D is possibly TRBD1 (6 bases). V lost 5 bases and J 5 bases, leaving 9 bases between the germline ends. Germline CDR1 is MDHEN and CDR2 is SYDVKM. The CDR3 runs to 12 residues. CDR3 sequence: CASSEGGYGYTF. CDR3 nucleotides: TGTGCCAGCAGTGAGGGGGGGTATGGCTACACCTTC.

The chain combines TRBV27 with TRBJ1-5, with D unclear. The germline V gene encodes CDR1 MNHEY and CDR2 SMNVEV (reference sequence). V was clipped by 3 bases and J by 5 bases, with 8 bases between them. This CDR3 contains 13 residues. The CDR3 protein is CASSFYGDQPQHF. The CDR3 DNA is TGTGCCAGCAGTTTTTATGGTGATCAGCCCCAGCATTTT.

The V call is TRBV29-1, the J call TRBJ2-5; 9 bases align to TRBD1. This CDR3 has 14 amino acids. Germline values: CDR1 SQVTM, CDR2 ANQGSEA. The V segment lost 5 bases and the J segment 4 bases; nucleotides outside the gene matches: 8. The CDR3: CSVTGTGQRETQYF. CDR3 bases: TGCAGCGTTACCGGGACAGGGCAAAGAGAGACCCAGTACTTC.

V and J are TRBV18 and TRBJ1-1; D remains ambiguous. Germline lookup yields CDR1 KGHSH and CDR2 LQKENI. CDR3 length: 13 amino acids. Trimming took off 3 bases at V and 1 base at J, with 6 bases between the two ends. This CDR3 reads CASSPSENTEAFF. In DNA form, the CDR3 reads TGTGCCAGCTCACCGTCAGAGAACACTGAAGCTTTCTTT.

CDR3 nucleotide sequence: TGCGCCAGCAGCTTGTCCGTAGCAGCTCCGGGCGACACTGAAGCTTTCTTT. Its protein is CASSLSVAAPGDTEAFF. The genes are TRBV5-1 and TRBJ1-1; the D is unclear. The CDR3 covers 17 residues. The germline V gene encodes CDR1 SGHRS and CDR2 YFSETQ. V lost 1 base and J lost 3, with 19 bases in between.

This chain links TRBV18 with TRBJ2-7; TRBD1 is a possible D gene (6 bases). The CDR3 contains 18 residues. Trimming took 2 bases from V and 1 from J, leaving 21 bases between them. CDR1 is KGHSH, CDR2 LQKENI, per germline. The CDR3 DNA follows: TGTGCCAGCTCACCAAGGGTGTTGTGGACAGCGAATTCCTACGAGCAGTACTTC. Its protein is CASSPRVLWTANSYEQYF.

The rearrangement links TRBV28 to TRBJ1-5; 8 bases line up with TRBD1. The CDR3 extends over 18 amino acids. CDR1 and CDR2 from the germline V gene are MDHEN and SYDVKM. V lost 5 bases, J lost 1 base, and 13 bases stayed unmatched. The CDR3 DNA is TGTGCCAGCAGTCCCCAGACTCGGACAGGGATGAGCAATCAGCCCCAGCATTTT. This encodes CASSPQTRTGMSNQPQHF.

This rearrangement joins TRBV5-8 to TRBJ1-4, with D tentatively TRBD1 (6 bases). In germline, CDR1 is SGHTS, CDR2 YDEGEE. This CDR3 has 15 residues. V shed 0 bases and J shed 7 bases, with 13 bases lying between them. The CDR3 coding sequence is TGTGCCAGCAGCTTGGCCGGGGGGCGCGGTGAAAAACTGTTTTTT. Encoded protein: CASSLAGGRGEKLFF.

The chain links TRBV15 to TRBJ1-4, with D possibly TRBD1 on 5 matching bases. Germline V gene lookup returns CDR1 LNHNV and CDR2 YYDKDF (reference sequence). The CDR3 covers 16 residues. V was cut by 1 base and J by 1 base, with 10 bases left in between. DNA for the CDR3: TGTGCCACCAGCAGAGGCAGGGCCGAAACTAATGAAAAACTGTTTTTT. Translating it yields CATSRGRAETNEKLFF.

The CDR3 DNA reads TGTGCCAGCACCGAGGTTGGCGAGCAGTTCTTC. As protein: CASTEVGEQFF. This chain connects TRBV7-9 to TRBJ2-1; no clear D gene. V was pared by 7 bases and J by 10 bases, with 11 bases between. CDR3 length: 11 amino acids. Germline-derived CDR1 and CDR2 are SEHNR and FQNEAQ (reference sequence).

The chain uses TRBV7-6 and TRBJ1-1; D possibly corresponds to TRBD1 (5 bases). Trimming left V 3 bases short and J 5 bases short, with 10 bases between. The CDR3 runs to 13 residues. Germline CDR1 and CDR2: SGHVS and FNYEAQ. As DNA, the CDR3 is TGTGCCAGCAGCTTCGCGGGGACGACTGAAGCTTTCTTT. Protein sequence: CASSFAGTTEAFF.

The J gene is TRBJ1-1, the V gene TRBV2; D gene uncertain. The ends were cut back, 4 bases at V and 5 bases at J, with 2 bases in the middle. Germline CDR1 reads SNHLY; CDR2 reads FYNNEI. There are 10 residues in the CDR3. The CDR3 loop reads CASSVTEAFF. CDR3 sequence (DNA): TGTGCCAGCAGTGTAACTGAAGCTTTCTTT. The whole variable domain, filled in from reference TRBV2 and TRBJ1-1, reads EPEVTQTPSHQVTQMGQEVILRCVPISNHLYFYWYRQILGQKVEFLVSFYNNEISEKSEIFDDQFSVERPDGSNFTLKIRSTKLEDSAMYFCASSVTEAFFGQGTRLTVV.

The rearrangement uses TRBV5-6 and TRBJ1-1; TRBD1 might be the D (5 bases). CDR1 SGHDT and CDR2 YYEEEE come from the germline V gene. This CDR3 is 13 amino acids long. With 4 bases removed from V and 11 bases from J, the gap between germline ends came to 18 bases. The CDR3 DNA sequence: TGTGCCAGCAGCAGGGGAGCTCTCGGCGGGGCTTTCTTT. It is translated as CASSRGALGGAFF.

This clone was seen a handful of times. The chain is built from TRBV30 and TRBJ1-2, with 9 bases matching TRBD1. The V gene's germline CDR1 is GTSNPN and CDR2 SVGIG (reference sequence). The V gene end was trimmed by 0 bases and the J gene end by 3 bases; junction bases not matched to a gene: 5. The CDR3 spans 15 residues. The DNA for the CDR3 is TGTGCCTGGAGTGTAGGAGGGACAGGGCACTATGGCTACACCTTC. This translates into CAWSVGGTGHYGYTF.

The CDR3 loop reads CASSPLAGLQETQYF. CDR3 coding DNA: TGTGCCAGCAGCCCACTAGCGGGACTACAAGAGACCCAGTACTTC. J is TRBJ2-5 and V is TRBV5-5, with 10 bases fitting TRBD2. From germline, CDR1 is SGHKS and CDR2 YYEKEE (reference sequence). Trimming removed 4 bases from V and 2 bases from J; junction bases left unmatched: 5. The CDR3 consists of 15 residues.

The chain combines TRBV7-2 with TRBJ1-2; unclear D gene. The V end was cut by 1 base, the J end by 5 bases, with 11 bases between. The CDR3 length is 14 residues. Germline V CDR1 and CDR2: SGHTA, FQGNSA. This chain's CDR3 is CASSLGVSAYGYTF. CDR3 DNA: TGTGCCAGCAGCTTAGGGGTATCCGCTTATGGCTACACCTTC.

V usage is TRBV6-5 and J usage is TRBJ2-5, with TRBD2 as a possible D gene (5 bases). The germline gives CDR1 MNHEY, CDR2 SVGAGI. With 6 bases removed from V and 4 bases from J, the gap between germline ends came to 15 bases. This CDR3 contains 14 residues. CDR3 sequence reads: CASRPSGLVETQYF. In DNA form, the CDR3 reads TGTGCCAGCAGGCCGAGTGGACTGGTAGAGACCCAGTACTTC.

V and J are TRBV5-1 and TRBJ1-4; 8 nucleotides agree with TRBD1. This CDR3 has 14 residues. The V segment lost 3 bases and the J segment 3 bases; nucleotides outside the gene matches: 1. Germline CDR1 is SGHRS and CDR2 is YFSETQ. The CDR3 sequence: CASSWTGSNEKLFF. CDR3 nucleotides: TGCGCCAGCAGCTGGACAGGGTCTAATGAAAAACTGTTTTTT.